Listed here are 14 T cell receptor beta chains from one sample, sequenced in a study of CD8 T cell repertoires and HIV-1 epitope variants (dated by TCRdb to the early 2020s). Libraries were prepared through the immunoSEQ multiplex PCR assay. TCRdb stores this immuneACCESS table with in-frame sequences only. Part of the clones is absent; in the studies checked, under half of the shortfall reflects unresolved V genes, and no reason is known for the rest. Present in this sample are roughly 4,000 clones, less than 70% of which were seen just once. The biggest ten clones account for roughly 40% of the sample. Their target antigens are unknown. The sequencing sample was made of cultured CD8+ T cells derived from PBMCs. The source is a male donor with HIV.

The chain uses TRBV4-1 and TRBJ1-6; D uncertain. In germline, CDR1 is MGHRA, CDR2 YSYEKL. This CDR3 has 14 residues. The V and J ends lost 0 bases and 7 bases respectively, with 7 bases between them. The CDR3: CASSQEGGNSPLHF. Written as DNA, the CDR3 is TGCGCCAGCAGCCAAGAGGGCGGAAATTCACCCCTCCACTTT.

Points on this clone: One end of the junction does not line up with germline, which may come from a read error. The chain is built from TRBV10-2 and TRBJ1-1; no clear D. From germline, CDR1 is WSHSY and CDR2 SAAADI. The CDR3 is 14 amino acids. As DNA, the CDR3 is TGCGCCGGCAGTGAGTTGGAACTTTACACTGAAGCTTTCTTT. Translated: CAGSELELYTEAFF.

This sequence joins TRBV5-6 and TRBJ2-7, with D perhaps matching TRBD2 (6 bases). The CDR3 sequence is 14 residues long. Trimming took off 2 bases at V and 4 bases at J, with 13 bases between the two ends. From germline, CDR1 is SGHDT and CDR2 YYEEEE. The CDR3 sequence is CASSFGGAGYEQYF. CDR3 DNA sequence: TGTGCCAGCAGCTTCGGAGGGGCGGGATACGAGCAGTACTTC.

This clone was seen once. The chain couples TRBV6-5 to TRBJ1-2, with a weak D call TRBD1 (6 bases). Trimming removed 2 bases from V and 8 bases from J, with 12 bases in between. Germline loops: CDR1 MNHEY, CDR2 SVGAGI. The CDR3 loop spans 13 amino acids. CDR3 coding DNA: TGTGCCAGCAGTTACGGGGGGGGCGGAGGCTACACCTTC. Encoded protein: CASSYGGGGGYTF.

The chain couples TRBV28 to TRBJ2-1, with D perhaps TRBD2 (6 bases). Germline lookup yields CDR1 MDHEN and CDR2 SYDVKM. CDR3 length: 14 amino acids. Trimming stripped 2 bases from V and 5 bases from J, with 10 bases between. The CDR3 DNA reads as TGTGCCAGCAGTTTACTGGGACTGGACAATGAGCAGTTCTTC. Protein sequence: CASSLLGLDNEQFF.

The V gene is TRBV5-1, the J gene TRBJ2-5, with D perhaps TRBD1 (6 bases). The V end lost 1 base, the J end lost 1 base, and 11 bases lay between the germline ends. The length of the CDR3 is 15 residues. CDR1 and CDR2 from the germline V gene are SGHRS and YFSETQ. CDR3 coding DNA: TGCGCCAGCAGCTTGAACAGGGCGGGCCAAGAGACCCAGTACTTC. This gives the protein CASSLNRAGQETQYF.

This chain uses TRBV4-2 with TRBJ1-5; tentatively, D is TRBD1 (5 bases). CDR1 is LGHNA, CDR2 YNFKEQ, per germline. CDR3 size: 18 residues. V was trimmed by 2 bases and J by 0 bases, leaving 17 bases between them. The CDR3 region has the DNA TGTGCCAGCAGCCAACTTGGAGGGGTCGGATATAGCAATCAGCCCCAGCATTTT. Its translation: CASSQLGGVGYSNQPQHF.

The V call is TRBV7-9, the J call TRBJ1-4; 7 bases match TRBD1. The CDR3 is 16 amino acids. Germline assignment: CDR1 SEHNR and CDR2 FQNEAQ (reference sequence). The J segment lost 0 bases and the V segment lost 3 bases, leaving 4 bases of the junction unmatched. CDR3 coding DNA: TGTGCCAGCAGCTTTGGGACAGCGACAACTAATGAAAAACTGTTTTTT. Translated: CASSFGTATTNEKLFF.

This clone was seen more than once but under ten times. V and J are TRBV27 and TRBJ2-1; 9 positions match TRBD2. The CDR3 totals 17 residues. Germline-derived CDR1 and CDR2 are MNHEY and SMNVEV (reference sequence). V lost 5 bases, J lost 0 bases, and 8 bases stayed unmatched. The CDR3 DNA is TGTGCCAGCAGTCCTACGACTAGCGGCTACTCCTACAATGAGCAGTTCTTC. The encoded protein is CASSPTTSGYSYNEQFF.

The chain is built from TRBV27 and TRBJ2-7; 9 positions agree with TRBD1. CDR1 is MNHEY and CDR2 is SMNVEV in the germline V gene (reference sequence). The junction had 9 bases not matched to a gene; V was cut back by 4 bases and J by 5 bases. The CDR3 spans 15 residues. CDR3 protein: CASSSQGAYVHEQYF. The CDR3 nucleotides are TGTGCCAGCAGTTCACAGGGGGCGTATGTCCACGAGCAGTACTTC.

This rearrangement joins TRBV7-9 to TRBJ2-3; 9 bases are a match to TRBD2. The CDR3 is 15 amino acids. V shed 0 bases, J shed 6 bases, and the junction held 4 bases outside the gene matches. Germline assignment: CDR1 SEHNR and CDR2 FQNEAQ (reference sequence). CDR3 coding DNA: TGTGCCAGCAGCTTAGCGGCGGGAGGGCCCGATACGCAGTATTTT. Amino acids: CASSLAAGGPDTQYF.

The chain couples TRBV7-6 to TRBJ2-1; 12 bases are a match to TRBD2. The ends lost 7 bases at V and 7 bases at J; junction bases unmatched: 8. CDR3 length: 15 amino acids. CDR1 SGHVS and CDR2 FNYEAQ come from the germline V gene. CDR3 protein: CASTETSGSRNEQFF. CDR3 DNA sequence: TGTGCCAGCACCGAGACTAGCGGGAGTCGGAATGAGCAGTTCTTC. Using reference TRBV7-6 and TRBJ2-1 for the parts outside the CDR3, the full variable domain is GAGVSQSPRYKVTKRGQDVALRCDPISGHVSLYWYRQALGQGPEFLTYFNYEAQQDKSGLPNDRFSAERPEGSISTLTIQRTEQRDSAMYRCASTETSGSRNEQFFGPGTRLTVL.

This sequence joins TRBV27 and TRBJ1-1; D might be TRBD1 (5 bases). V lost 11 bases, J lost 4 bases, and 17 bases lay in between. Germline assignment: CDR1 MNHEY and CDR2 SMNVEV (reference sequence). The CDR3 length is 13 residues. Here the CDR3 reads CAAGGSVSTEAFF. The CDR3 coding sequence is TGTGCCGCCGGGGGGAGCGTGAGCACTGAAGCTTTCTTT.

The rearrangement uses TRBV5-1 and TRBJ2-7; D could derive from TRBD1 or TRBD2 (5 bases each). Germline CDR1 is SGHRS and CDR2 is YFSETQ. The CDR3 has 13 residues. V lost 4 bases to trimming and J lost 0 bases, with 8 bases between them. For the CDR3, the DNA is TGCGCCAGCAGCGGGACGTACTCCTACGAGCAGTACTTC. It codes for CASSGTYSYEQYF.